These 22 T cell receptor beta chains originate from one sample sequenced in a study of cytomegalovirus exposure and HLA in healthy donors. Use of 60 Vbeta and 13 Jbeta primers characterized the PCR. The method was immunoSEQ multiplex PCR; TCRdb's version includes in-frame clones alone and lacks a portion of them. The data show tens of thousands of clones, 85% seen once. The sequenced sample consisted of PBMCs. The receptor set was obtained from a female donor in good health and CMV-seronegative.

The CDR3 DNA reads as TGTGCAAGCCTGACTTGGGAGACCCAGTACTTC. Its translation is CASLTWETQYF. This rearrangement joins TRBV2 to TRBJ2-5; D ambiguous. This CDR3 is built from 11 residues. CDR1 is SNHLY, CDR2 FYNNEI, per germline.

The genes are TRBV12-2 and TRBJ2-3; the D call of TRBD2 is as the table states it, not checked on the DNA. TRBV12-2 is labeled a pseudogene. The CDR3 is made up of 18 amino acids. As DNA, the CDR3 is TGTGCAAGTCGCCTCCAGGCGGGACTAGCGAGTAACACAGATACGCAGTATTTT. Protein sequence: CASRLQAGLASNTDTQYF.

V usage is TRBV5-5 and J usage is TRBJ2-3; D not certain. The V and J ends lost 2 bases and 0 bases respectively, with 13 bases between them. Looked up from germline, CDR1 is SGHKS and CDR2 is YYEKEE (reference sequence). This CDR3 has 16 amino acids. CDR3 coding DNA: TGTGCCAGCAGCTTTAGGCCGTTGACTAGCACAGATACGCAGTATTTT. The encoded protein is CASSFRPLTSTDTQYF.

The chain is built from TRBV30 and TRBJ2-6, with D tentatively TRBD2 (6 bases). With 1 base removed from V and 0 bases from J, the gap between germline ends came to 13 bases. Germline CDR1 is GTSNPN and CDR2 is SVGIG (reference sequence). CDR3 length: 17 amino acids. CDR3 sequence reads: CAWSADSGYSGANVLTF. The CDR3 nucleotides are TGTGCCTGGAGTGCCGACAGCGGGTACTCTGGGGCCAACGTCCTGACTTTC.

The V gene is TRBV5-4, the J gene TRBJ2-7, with 12 positions matching TRBD2. This CDR3 comprises 17 residues. Trimming took 4 bases from V and 1 from J; bases not matched to a gene: 9. Germline CDR1 SGHNT, CDR2 YYREEE (reference sequence). The CDR3 DNA is TGTGCCAGCAGCCCCGGACTAGCGGGAACCATTTCCTACGAGCAGTACTTC. This encodes CASSPGLAGTISYEQYF.

This chain connects TRBV19 to TRBJ2-6; D unresolved. CDR1 is LNHDA and CDR2 is SQIVND in the germline V gene (reference sequence). Trimming cost V 7 bases and J 0 bases, with 10 bases left between them. The CDR3 is 15 amino acids. The CDR3 DNA reads as TGTGCCAGTACACACCCTAGCTCTGGGGCCAACGTCCTGACTTTC. Translating it yields CASTHPSSGANVLTF.

The chain is built from TRBV6-6 and TRBJ2-7; 7 bases fit TRBD2. Germline V gene sequence: CDR1 MNHNY, CDR2 SVGAGI (reference sequence). The CDR3 is 14 residues long. V lost 6 bases and J lost 0; bases outside the gene matches: 5. The CDR3 DNA sequence: TGTGCCAGCAGCCGGGACTATAGCTCCTACGAGCAGTACTTC. Its protein product is CASSRDYSSYEQYF.

The chain carries TRBV5-1 and TRBJ1-4; weak D call: TRBD1 (6 bases). The V gene lost 4 bases and the J gene lost 4 bases, with 11 bases spanning the gap. Germline CDR1 reads SGHRS; CDR2 reads YFSETQ. The CDR3 length is 14 residues. The CDR3 DNA reads as TGCGCCAGCAGCGGTGGACAGTTTAATGAAAAACTGTTTTTT. This codes for CASSGGQFNEKLFF.

This chain connects TRBV10-3 to TRBJ2-7, with TRBD1 identical over 11 bases. The J segment lost 3 bases and the V segment lost 10 bases, leaving 2 bases of the junction unmatched. Per the germline V gene, CDR1 is ENHRY and CDR2 is SYGVKD. This CDR3 comprises 12 residues. The CDR3 coding sequence is TGTGCCACCGGGACAGGGGGCTACGAGCAGTACTTC. Translating gives CATGTGGYEQYF.

This clone was detected only once. The gene calls are TRBV7-8 and TRBJ2-1; 8 bases are shared with TRBD1. This CDR3 has 15 residues. Germline trimming cut 0 bases from V and 7 bases from J; bases unmatched to any gene: 5. Germline V gives CDR1 SGHVS, CDR2 FQNEAQ. In nucleotides, the CDR3 is TGTGCCAGCAGCTTAGCGCGATGGACAGGGAATGAGCAGTTCTTC. This sequence encodes CASSLARWTGNEQFF.

This clone has only one observation. V and J are TRBV9 and TRBJ1-1, with D possibly TRBD1 on 5 matching bases. The CDR3 is 16 residues long. The germline V and J ends were trimmed by 4 bases and 1 base, with 17 bases remaining between them. Germline CDR1 is SGDLS and CDR2 is YYNGEE. CDR3 nucleotide sequence: TGTGCCAGCAGCCGGGGAGGGTCTAGGGGGAACACTGAAGCTTTCTTT. Translating it yields CASSRGGSRGNTEAFF.

The chain combines TRBV4-1 with TRBJ2-4, with 9 nucleotides matching TRBD1. V was clipped by 0 bases and J by 6 bases; unmatched bases: 3. Per germline, CDR1 MGHRA and CDR2 YSYEKL. The CDR3 covers 15 residues. CDR3 nucleotides: TGCGCCAGCAGCCAAGAAGGACAGGGGACAAACATTCAGTACTTC. Translated, it gives CASSQEGQGTNIQYF.

This clone was seen more than once but under ten times. The chain couples TRBV5-6 to TRBJ1-4, with TRBD1 identical over 9 bases. Germline V gives CDR1 SGHDT, CDR2 YYEEEE. Losses at the gene ends were 0 bases for V and 6 bases for J; bases not matched to a gene: 12. The CDR3 contains 18 residues. CDR3 nucleotide sequence: TGTGCCAGCAGCTTGGCCCTTCGACTAAGGACAGGGGATGAAAAACTGTTTTTT. Protein product: CASSLALRLRTGDEKLFF.

The chain carries TRBV4-3 and TRBJ1-1; 9 bases fit TRBD1. Per the germline V gene, CDR1 is LGHNA and CDR2 is YSLEER. This CDR3 has 15 residues. After removal of 3 bases from V and 2 bases from J, the junction contained 4 bases not matched to a gene. The CDR3, as DNA: TGCGCCAGCAGCCACTCGGGACAGGGAAACACTGAAGCTTTCTTT. Protein sequence: CASSHSGQGNTEAFF.

The chain links TRBV6-5 to TRBJ2-3; D may be TRBD2 (6 bases). Trimming left V 4 bases short and J 6 bases short, with 14 bases between. The length of the CDR3 is 14 residues. Germline-derived CDR1 and CDR2 are MNHEY and SVGAGI. CDR3 DNA: TGTGCCAGCAGTTTGGGACTGGGTACGGATACGCAGTATTTT. This sequence encodes CASSLGLGTDTQYF.

The rearrangement links TRBV28 to TRBJ2-1, with 10 bases lining up with TRBD2. V dropped 3 bases and J dropped 9; count of bases not matched to a gene: 14. CDR3 length: 17 amino acids. In germline, CDR1 is MDHEN, CDR2 SYDVKM. In nucleotides, the CDR3 is TGTGCCAGCAGTTTGGGCGGAGCGGGAGGGCCGGGGGTTGAGCAGTTCTTC. This sequence encodes CASSLGGAGGPGVEQFF. Together with reference TRBV28 and TRBJ2-1, the CDR3 gives the full variable domain: DVKVTQSSRYLVKRTGEKVFLECVQDMDHENMFWYRQDPGLGLRLIYFSYDVKMKEKGDIPEGYSVSREKKERFSLILESASTNQTSMYLCASSLGGAGGPGVEQFFGPGTRLTVL.

The chain is built from TRBV5-1 and TRBJ2-7; D may be TRBD2 (6 bases). Germline assignment: CDR1 SGHRS and CDR2 YFSETQ. Trimming removed 0 bases at V and 2 bases at J, with 9 bases between. The CDR3 totals 14 residues. The DNA for the CDR3 is TGCGCCAGCAGCTTGGTCGGGGAGGCCTACGAGCAGTACTTC. Amino acids: CASSLVGEAYEQYF.

This chain joins TRBV11-3 and TRBJ2-2; D not certain. The CDR3 is 12 amino acids. Germline-derived CDR1 and CDR2 are SGHNT and YENEEA. Trimming took off 3 bases at V and 5 bases at J, with 4 bases between the two ends. Here the CDR3 DNA reads TGTGCCAGCAGCTTTCGGACCGGGGAGCTGTTTTTT. Its protein product is CASSFRTGELFF.

DNA of the CDR3: TGTGCCAGCAGCTTAGCGGTCGAGGGTTCCGGGGAGCTGTTTTTT. Protein product: CASSLAVEGSGELFF. The chain links TRBV7-9 to TRBJ2-2; tentatively, D is TRBD2 (5 bases). CDR1 SEHNR and CDR2 FQNEAQ come from the germline V gene (reference sequence). V shed 0 bases and J shed 6 bases, with 11 bases lying between them. The CDR3 consists of 15 residues.

This rearrangement joins TRBV25-1 to TRBJ2-5; TRBD1 matches at 9 bases. V was clipped by 2 bases and J by 6 bases; unmatched bases: 10. Per the germline V gene, CDR1 is MGHDK and CDR2 is SYGVNS. The CDR3 has 16 amino acids. CDR3 nucleotides: TGTGCCAGCAGTGAAGTCGGGACAGGGATTATGAAGACCCAGTACTTC. Protein: CASSEVGTGIMKTQYF.

The count of this clone is one. The genes are TRBV9 and TRBJ2-7; 12 bases align to TRBD2. V gave up 0 bases and J gave up 5 bases; unmatched junction bases: 9. The CDR3 runs to 17 residues. Germline V gives CDR1 SGDLS, CDR2 YYNGEE. In DNA, the CDR3 is TGTGCCAGCAGCGTAGCTCTCGAGACTAGCGGGAGTAACGAGCAGTACTTC. It translates to CASSVALETSGSNEQYF.

The chain joins TRBV18 to TRBJ2-7, with TRBD2 matching over 7 bases. J was trimmed by 6 bases and V by 4 bases; bases with no gene match: 6. The germline CDR1 and CDR2 sequences are KGHSH and LQKENI. The CDR3 has 13 residues. The CDR3 spells CASSLAGESEQYF. The CDR3 nucleotides are TGTGCCAGCTCACTTGCGGGAGAAAGCGAGCAGTACTTC. The variable domain in full, with the rest retrieved from reference TRBV18 and TRBJ2-7, is NAGVMQNPRHLVRRRGQEARLRCSPMKGHSHVYWYRQLPEEGLKFMVYLQKENIIDESGMPKERFSAEFPKEGPSILRIQQVVRGDSAAYFCASSLAGESEQYFGPGTRLTVT.